This T cell receptor beta chain was sequenced in a study of PD-1 blockade in mismatch repair-deficient tumors. In the study overall: Enrolled about 2013-2017, patients had progressing, pretreated mismatch repair-deficient cancers of approximately 13 types.

There are 16 residues in the CDR3. The germline V and J ends were trimmed by 0 bases and 1 base, with 10 bases remaining between them. From germline, CDR1 is ENHRY and CDR2 SYGVKD. Sequencing was performed with immunoSEQ multiplex PCR; in TCRdb, only in-frame clones are kept and a portion is missing. The sample records 100,000 to 150,000 clones, 85% to 90% being singletons. Sample: peripheral blood, taken just under 74 weeks after starting pembrolizumab. The V and J genes are TRBV10-3 and TRBJ1-5, with D possibly matching TRBD1 (5 bases). This TCR was sampled from an adult with mismatch repair-deficient cancer. CDR3 amino acids: CAISESGASSNQPQHF. The CDR3 bases are TGTGCCATCAGTGAGTCTGGGGCCTCGAGCAATCAGCCCCAGCATTTT.